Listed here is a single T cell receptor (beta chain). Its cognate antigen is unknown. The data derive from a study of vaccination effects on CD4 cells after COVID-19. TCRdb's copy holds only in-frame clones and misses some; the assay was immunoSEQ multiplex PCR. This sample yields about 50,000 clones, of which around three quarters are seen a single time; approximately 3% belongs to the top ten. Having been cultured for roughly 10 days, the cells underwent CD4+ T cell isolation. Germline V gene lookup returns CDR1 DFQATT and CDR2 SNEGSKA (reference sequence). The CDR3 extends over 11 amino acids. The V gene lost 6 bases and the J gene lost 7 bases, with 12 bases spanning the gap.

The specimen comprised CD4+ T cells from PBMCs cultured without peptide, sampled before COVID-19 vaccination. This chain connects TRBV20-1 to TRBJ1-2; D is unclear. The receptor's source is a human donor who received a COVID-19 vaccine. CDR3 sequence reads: CSARYSAGYTF. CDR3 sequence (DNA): TGCAGTGCGAGGTACAGTGCTGGCTACACCTTC.